The 7 T cell receptor beta chains in this list originate from one sample, sequenced in a study of blood T cell repertoires in COVID-19. The repertoire was sequenced with immunoSEQ multiplex PCR; TCRdb's copy has only in-frame clones and lacks some. Of 490,000 or so clones in the sample, approximately 91% are singletons; the top ten hold around 8%. The material sequenced was PBMCs or T cells enriched from blood (not recorded which). The receptors were gathered from a woman aged 55-69 years who had recovered from COVID-19.

V gene TRBV24-1 combines with J gene TRBJ2-3, with 11 bases fitting TRBD2. The CDR3 has 15 residues. V was pared by 7 bases and J by 3 bases, with 5 bases of the junction left unmatched. The germline CDR1 and CDR2 sequences are KGHDR and SFDVKD. CDR3 residues: CATSPLAGVTDTQYF. In DNA form, the CDR3 reads TGTGCCACCAGCCCACTAGCGGGGGTTACAGATACGCAGTATTTT.

The rearrangement links TRBV5-5 to TRBJ2-1; TRBD1 is a possible D gene (5 bases). The CDR3 is 12 residues long. V dropped 4 bases and J dropped 7 bases, with 9 bases sitting between them. Germline loops: CDR1 SGHKS, CDR2 YYEKEE (reference sequence). CDR3 sequence reads: CASSGASNEQFF. The CDR3 DNA reads as TGTGCCAGCAGCGGGGCTAGTAATGAGCAGTTCTTC.

This rearrangement joins TRBV7-2 to TRBJ1-1; possible D gene TRBD1, 5 bases. Germline lookup yields CDR1 SGHTA and CDR2 FQGNSA. Trimming removed 4 bases at V and 0 bases at J, with 6 bases between. The CDR3 spans 13 residues. CDR3 loop: CASSSTVNTEAFF. The CDR3 DNA reads as TGTGCCAGCAGCTCGACAGTGAACACTGAAGCTTTCTTT.

The rearrangement joins TRBV24-1 to TRBJ2-3; D is perhaps TRBD2 (5 bases). This CDR3 is 14 amino acids long. V lost 2 bases, J lost 4 bases, and 9 bases lay in between. Germline V lookup: CDR1 KGHDR, CDR2 SFDVKD. The CDR3 nucleotides read TGTGCCACCAGTGATTCCCGAGGGCCAGATACGCAGTATTTT. Its translation is CATSDSRGPDTQYF.

CDR3 nucleotides: TGTGCCAGCAGTAGGGCGGGGGGAGGAGACATTCAGTACTTC. Its protein is CASSRAGGGDIQYF. The chain combines TRBV2 with TRBJ2-4, with 8 bases lining up with TRBD2. The J segment lost 8 bases and the V segment lost 5 bases, leaving 8 bases of the junction unmatched. Per germline, CDR1 SNHLY and CDR2 FYNNEI. The CDR3 is 14 amino acids.

This clone appeared a single time. The chain employs TRBV2 and TRBJ1-1; 9 bases align to TRBD1. The CDR3 spans 12 residues. Germline V gene sequence: CDR1 SNHLY, CDR2 FYNNEI. Trimming removed 4 bases from V and 10 bases from J; junction bases left unmatched: 4. CDR3 loop: CASSGDRGGAFF. As DNA, the CDR3 is TGTGCCAGCAGTGGTGACAGGGGGGGAGCTTTCTTT.

The CDR3 DNA follows: TGCGCCAGCAGCCCCGGGACAGCTTTTTCACCCCTCCACTTT. This translates into CASSPGTAFSPLHF. The chain combines TRBV4-1 with TRBJ1-6; 7 bases are a match to TRBD1. There are 14 residues in the CDR3. Germline V gives CDR1 MGHRA, CDR2 YSYEKL. Trimming took 4 bases from V and 9 from J; bases not matched to a gene: 6.